Sequencing of this TCR beta chain was carried out in a study of cytomegalovirus exposure and HLA in healthy donors. Study-wide findings and caveats: Rarity held for most TCR sequences, but there were some public TCRs that occurred in many donors. In a later analysis, first-cohort TCR clusters were found to tend to co-occur in the roughly 120 validation repertoires.

Germline V gene lookup returns CDR1 MNHEY and CDR2 SMNVEV (reference sequence). J gave up 5 bases and V 5 bases, and 5 bases lay outside the gene matches. The CDR3 totals 14 residues. This clone was counted once. Its antigen is currently unknown. Clones were read by immunoSEQ multiplex PCR, and TCRdb kept only the in-frame ones, dropping some. The profile shows 250,000 to 350,000 clones, 88% of them singletons. The chain carries TRBV27 and TRBJ1-1; 10 bases align to TRBD1. This sequence originates from a man aged 30 to 45 in good health and CMV-seronegative. Material for sequencing was PBMCs. The CDR3, as DNA: TGTGCCAGCAGTAGGGACAGGGGTGATACTGAAGCTTTCTTT. Translating gives CASSRDRGDTEAFF.